This T cell receptor (beta chain) was sequenced for a study of CD8+CD57+ T cells in acquired aplastic anemia. Before being chosen for sequencing, patients had shown CD8+CD57+ cell expansion by flow cytometry. Genomic DNA served as template for TCR beta VDJ and CDR3 profiling. TCRdb independently ran MiXCR on the reads; one entry per CDR3 protein. The sample carries approximately 98,000 distinct CDR3 sequences, 55% to 70% recorded once. Germline V gene data show CDR1 as DFQATT and CDR2 as SNEGSKA (reference sequence). This CDR3 is built from 15 residues. With 1 base clipped from V and 2 bases from J, the junction kept 5 bases outside the gene matches.

The TCR comes from a human donor with aplastic anemia. Sequencing was done on a sample of sorted CD4+, CD8+, or CD8+CD57+ T cells (not recorded which) from PBMCs. V is TRBV20-1 and J is TRBJ2-3, with 8 bases lining up with TRBD2. CDR3 residues: CSARVAGGSTDTQYF. In DNA form, the CDR3 reads TGCAGTGCTAGAGTTGCGGGAGGTTCCACAGATACGCAGTATTTT.